The TCR beta chain under discussion was sequenced for a study of CD8 T cells in ankylosing spondylitis. General study results and limits: Roughly 8 highly homologous variants made up a TCR beta motif, and this motif appeared characteristic of ankylosing spondylitis blood.

V dropped 4 bases and J dropped 7; count of bases not matched to a gene: 4. There are 13 residues in the CDR3. The sample holds many counts of this clonotype. Its antigen is not identified. A single record per CDR3 protein comes from TCRdb applying MiXCR to the 5' RACE reads. Of about 330,000 distinct CDR3 sequences listed, 7% to 9% were seen once; the top ten hold roughly 14%. The sample was blood, either unsorted or a sorted T cell fraction (not recorded which). J is TRBJ2-1 and V is TRBV12-3 or TRBV12-4, with 7 bases aligning to TRBD2. The TCR originated in a male donor with ankylosing spondylitis. In DNA form, the CDR3 reads TGTGCCAGCAGTTCGGGACTACCGAATGAGCAGTTCTTC. Protein: CASSSGLPNEQFF.